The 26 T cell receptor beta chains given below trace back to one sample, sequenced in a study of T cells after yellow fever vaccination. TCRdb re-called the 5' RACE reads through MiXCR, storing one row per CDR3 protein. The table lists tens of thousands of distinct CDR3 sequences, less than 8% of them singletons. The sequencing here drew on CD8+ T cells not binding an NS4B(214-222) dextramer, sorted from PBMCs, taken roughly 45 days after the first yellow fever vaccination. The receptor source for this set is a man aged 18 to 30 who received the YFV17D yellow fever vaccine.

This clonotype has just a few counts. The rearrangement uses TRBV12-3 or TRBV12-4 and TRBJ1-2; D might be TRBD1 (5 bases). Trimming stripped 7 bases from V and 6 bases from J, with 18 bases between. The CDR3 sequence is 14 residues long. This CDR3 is CASTHGTDFNGYTF. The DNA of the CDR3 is TGTGCCAGCACCCATGGGACGGATTTCAATGGCTACACCTTC.

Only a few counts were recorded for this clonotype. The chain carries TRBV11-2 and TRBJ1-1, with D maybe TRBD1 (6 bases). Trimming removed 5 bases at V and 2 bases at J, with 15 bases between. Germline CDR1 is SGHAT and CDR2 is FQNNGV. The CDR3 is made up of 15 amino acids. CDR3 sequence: CASSNPGVDNTEAFF. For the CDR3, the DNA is TGTGCCAGCAGCAACCCAGGGGTTGACAACACTGAAGCTTTCTTT.

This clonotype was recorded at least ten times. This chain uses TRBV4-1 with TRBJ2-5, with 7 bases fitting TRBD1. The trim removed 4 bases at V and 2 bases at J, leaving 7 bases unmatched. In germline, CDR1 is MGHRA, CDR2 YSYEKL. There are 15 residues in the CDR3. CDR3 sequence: CASSRTQGDQETQYF. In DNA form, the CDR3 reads TGCGCCAGCAGCCGAACTCAGGGGGATCAAGAGACCCAGTACTTC.

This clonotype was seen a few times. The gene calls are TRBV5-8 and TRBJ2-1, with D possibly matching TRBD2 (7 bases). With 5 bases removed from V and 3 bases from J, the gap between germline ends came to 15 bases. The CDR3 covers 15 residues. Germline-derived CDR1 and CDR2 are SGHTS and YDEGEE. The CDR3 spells CASSPIGGGYNEQFF. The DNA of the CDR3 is TGTGCCAGCAGTCCGATAGGGGGGGGCTACAATGAGCAGTTCTTC.

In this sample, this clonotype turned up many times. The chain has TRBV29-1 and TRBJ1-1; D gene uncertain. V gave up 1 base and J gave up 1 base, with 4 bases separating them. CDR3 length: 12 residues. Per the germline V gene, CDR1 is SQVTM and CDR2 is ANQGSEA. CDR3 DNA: TGCAGCGTTGAAGGGAGGAACACTGAAGCTTTCTTT. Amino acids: CSVEGRNTEAFF.

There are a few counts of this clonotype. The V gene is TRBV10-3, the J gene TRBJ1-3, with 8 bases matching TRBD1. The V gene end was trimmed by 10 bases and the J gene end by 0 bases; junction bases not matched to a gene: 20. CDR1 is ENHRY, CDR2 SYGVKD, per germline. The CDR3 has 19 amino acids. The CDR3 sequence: CATNDFQGQALGSGNTIYF. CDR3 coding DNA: TGTGCCACCAATGATTTCCAGGGACAGGCCCTAGGCTCTGGAAACACCATATATTTT.

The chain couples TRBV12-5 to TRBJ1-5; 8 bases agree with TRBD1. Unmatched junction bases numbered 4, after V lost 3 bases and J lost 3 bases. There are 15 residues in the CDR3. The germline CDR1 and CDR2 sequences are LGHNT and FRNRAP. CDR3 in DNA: TGTGCTAGTGGTTTAACGGACAGGGACAATCAGCCCCAGCATTTT. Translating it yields CASGLTDRDNQPQHF.

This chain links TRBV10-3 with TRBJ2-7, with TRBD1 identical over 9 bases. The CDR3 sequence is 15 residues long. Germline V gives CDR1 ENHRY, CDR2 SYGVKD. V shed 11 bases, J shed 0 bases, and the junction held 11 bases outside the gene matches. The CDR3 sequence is CAVQEGTGFSYEQYF. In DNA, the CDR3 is TGTGCCGTACAAGAAGGGACAGGGTTCTCCTACGAGCAGTACTTC.

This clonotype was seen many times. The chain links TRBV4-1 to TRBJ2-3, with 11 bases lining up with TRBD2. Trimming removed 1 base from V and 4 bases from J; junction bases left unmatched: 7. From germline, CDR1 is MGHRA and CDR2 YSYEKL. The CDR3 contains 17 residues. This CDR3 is CASSQAVSGGEADTQYF. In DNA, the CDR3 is TGCGCCAGCAGCCAAGCGGTTAGCGGGGGGGAGGCAGATACGCAGTATTTT.

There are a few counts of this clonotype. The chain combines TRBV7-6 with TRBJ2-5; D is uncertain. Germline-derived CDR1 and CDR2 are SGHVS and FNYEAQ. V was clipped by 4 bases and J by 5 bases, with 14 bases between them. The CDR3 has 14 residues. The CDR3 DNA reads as TGTGCCAGCAGCTGGGTGTCGGCATGGGAGACCCAGTACTTC. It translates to CASSWVSAWETQYF.

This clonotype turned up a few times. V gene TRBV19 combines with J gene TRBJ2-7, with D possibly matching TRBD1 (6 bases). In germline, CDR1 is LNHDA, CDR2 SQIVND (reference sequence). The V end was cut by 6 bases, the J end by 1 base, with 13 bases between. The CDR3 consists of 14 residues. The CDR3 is CASSPGTSSYEQYF. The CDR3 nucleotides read TGTGCCAGTAGCCCCGGGACATCTTCCTACGAGCAGTACTTC.

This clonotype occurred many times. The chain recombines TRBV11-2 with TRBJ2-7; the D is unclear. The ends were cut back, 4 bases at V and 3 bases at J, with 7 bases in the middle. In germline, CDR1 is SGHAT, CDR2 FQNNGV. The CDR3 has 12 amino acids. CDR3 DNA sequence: TGTGCCAGCAGCTCGAGAGACTACGAGCAGTACGTC. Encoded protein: CASSSRDYEQYV.

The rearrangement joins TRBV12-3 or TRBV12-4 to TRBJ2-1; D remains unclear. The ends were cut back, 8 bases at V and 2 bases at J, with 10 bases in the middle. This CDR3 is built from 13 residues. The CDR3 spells CASGPLTYNEQFF. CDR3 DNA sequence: TGTGCCAGCGGGCCTTTAACCTACAATGAGCAGTTCTTC.

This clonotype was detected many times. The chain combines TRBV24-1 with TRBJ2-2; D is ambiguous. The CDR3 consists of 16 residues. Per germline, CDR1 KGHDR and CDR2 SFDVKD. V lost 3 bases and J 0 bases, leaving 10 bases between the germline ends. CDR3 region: CATSDRHAANTGELFF. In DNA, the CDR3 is TGTGCCACCAGTGATCGACACGCCGCGAACACCGGGGAGCTGTTTTTT.

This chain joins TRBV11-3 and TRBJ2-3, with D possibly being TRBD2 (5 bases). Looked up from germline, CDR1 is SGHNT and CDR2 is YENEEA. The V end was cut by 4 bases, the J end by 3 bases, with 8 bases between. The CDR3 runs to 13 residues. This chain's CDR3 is CASSSRETDTQYF. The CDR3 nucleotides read TGTGCCAGCAGCTCCCGGGAAACAGATACGCAGTATTTT.

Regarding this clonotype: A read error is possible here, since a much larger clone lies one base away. The CDR3 DNA reads as TGTGCCAGCAGCCCCGGACAGGGATACAATGCGCAGTTCTTC. The encoded protein is CASSPGQGYNAQFF. The rearrangement joins TRBV11-2 to TRBJ2-1, with TRBD1 matching over 8 bases. In germline, CDR1 is SGHAT, CDR2 FQNNGV. The CDR3 has 14 amino acids.

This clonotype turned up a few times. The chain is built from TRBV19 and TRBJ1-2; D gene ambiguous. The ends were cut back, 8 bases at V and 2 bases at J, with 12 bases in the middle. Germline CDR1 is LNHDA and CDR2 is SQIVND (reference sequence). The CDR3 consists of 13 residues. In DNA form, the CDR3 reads TGTGCCAGTCTTCAAGGGTCGAACTATGGCTACACCTTC. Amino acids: CASLQGSNYGYTF.

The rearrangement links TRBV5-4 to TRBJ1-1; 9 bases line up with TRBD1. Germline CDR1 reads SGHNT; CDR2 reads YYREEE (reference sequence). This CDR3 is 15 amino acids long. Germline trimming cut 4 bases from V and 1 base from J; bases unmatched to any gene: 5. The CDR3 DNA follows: TGTGCCAGCAGCAATCGGGACAGGGAGAACACTGAAGCTTTCTTT. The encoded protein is CASSNRDRENTEAFF.

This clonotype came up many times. The CDR3 sequence: CASSFGTGVTEAFF. The CDR3 bases are TGTGCCAGCAGCTTCGGGACAGGGGTCACTGAAGCTTTCTTT. The chain joins TRBV5-8 to TRBJ1-1; 10 nucleotides line up with TRBD1. V was clipped by 2 bases and J by 4 bases; unmatched bases: 2. The CDR3 runs to 14 residues. Germline V lookup: CDR1 SGHTS, CDR2 YDEGEE.

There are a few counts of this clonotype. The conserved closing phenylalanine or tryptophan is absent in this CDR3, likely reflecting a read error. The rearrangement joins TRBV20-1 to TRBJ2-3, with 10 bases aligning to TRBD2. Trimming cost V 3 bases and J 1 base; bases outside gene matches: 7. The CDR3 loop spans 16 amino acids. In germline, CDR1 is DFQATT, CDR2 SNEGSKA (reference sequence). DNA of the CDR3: TGCAGTGCTAGGCTCAGCGGGGGGGCCGGCACAGATACGCAGTATCTT. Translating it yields CSARLSGGAGTDTQYL.

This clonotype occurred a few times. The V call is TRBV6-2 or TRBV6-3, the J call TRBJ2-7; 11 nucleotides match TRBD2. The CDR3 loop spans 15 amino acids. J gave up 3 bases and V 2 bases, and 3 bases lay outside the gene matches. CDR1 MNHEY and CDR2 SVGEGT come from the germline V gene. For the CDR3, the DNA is TGTGCCAGCAGTTACACGGGACTAGCGGTCTACGAGCAGTACTTC. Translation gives CASSYTGLAVYEQYF.

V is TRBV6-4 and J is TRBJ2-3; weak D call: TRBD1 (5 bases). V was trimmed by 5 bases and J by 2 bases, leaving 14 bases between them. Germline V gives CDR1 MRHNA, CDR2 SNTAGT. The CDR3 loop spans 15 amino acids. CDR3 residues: CASSLGVVATDTQYF. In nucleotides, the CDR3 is TGTGCCAGCAGTCTAGGGGTCGTGGCCACAGATACGCAGTATTTT.

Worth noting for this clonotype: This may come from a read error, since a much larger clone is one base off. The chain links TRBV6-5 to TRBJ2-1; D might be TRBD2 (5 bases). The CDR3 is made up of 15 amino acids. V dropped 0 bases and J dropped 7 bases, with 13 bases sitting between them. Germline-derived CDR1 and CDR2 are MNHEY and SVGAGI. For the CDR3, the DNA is TGTGCCAGCAGTTACTCTTCGAGCTGGGAGAATGAGCAGTTCTTC. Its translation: CASSYSSSWENEQFF.

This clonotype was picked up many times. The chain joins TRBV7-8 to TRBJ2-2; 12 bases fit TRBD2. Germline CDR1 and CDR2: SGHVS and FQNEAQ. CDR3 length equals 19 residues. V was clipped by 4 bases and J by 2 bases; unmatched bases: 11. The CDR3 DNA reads TGTGCCAGCAGCTCAAGTCTAGCGGGGGGGTACTCAAACACCGGGGAGCTGTTTTTT. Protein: CASSSSLAGGYSNTGELFF.

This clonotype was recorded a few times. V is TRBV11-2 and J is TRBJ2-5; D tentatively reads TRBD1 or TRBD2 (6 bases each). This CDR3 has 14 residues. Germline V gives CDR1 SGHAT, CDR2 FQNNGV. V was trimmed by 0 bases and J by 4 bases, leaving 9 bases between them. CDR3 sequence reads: CASSLEQGGETQYF. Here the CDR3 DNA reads TGTGCCAGCAGCTTAGAACAGGGAGGAGAGACCCAGTACTTC. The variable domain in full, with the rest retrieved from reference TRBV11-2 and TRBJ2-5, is EAGVAQSPRYKIIEKRQSVAFWCNPISGHATLYWYQQILGQGPKLLIQFQNNGVVDDSQLPKDRFSAERLKGVDSTLKIQPAKLEDSAVYLCASSLEQGGETQYFGPGTRLLVL.

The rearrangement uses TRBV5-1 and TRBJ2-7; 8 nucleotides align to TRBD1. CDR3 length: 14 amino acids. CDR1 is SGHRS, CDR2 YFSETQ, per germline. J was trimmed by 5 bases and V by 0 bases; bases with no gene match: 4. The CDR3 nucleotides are TGCGCCAGCAGCTTGGGGACAGGGTCCAACGAGCAGTACGTC. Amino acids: CASSLGTGSNEQYV.